This TCR beta chain was profiled in a study of CD8+CD57+ T cells in acquired aplastic anemia. About the study: Mean read depth for CD4+ cells from healthy donors was around 9.9 million.

Using genomic DNA as the template, TCR beta VDJ and CDR3 profiling was carried out. One entry per CDR3 protein, called by TCRdb with MiXCR from the reads. The repertoire consists of a few hundred thousand distinct CDR3 sequences, with about two thirds occurring once and the leading ten covering under 5%. The CDR3 totals 16 residues. Trimming pared 4 bases from V and 8 bases from J, leaving 21 bases between. Germline V gives CDR1 SGHRS, CDR2 YFSETQ. This clonotype has at least ten counts. This clonotype originated in a human donor in good health, serving as a control. The specimen was sorted CD4+, CD8+, or CD8+CD57+ T cells (not recorded which) from PBMCs. V gene TRBV5-1 combines with J gene TRBJ1-4; TRBD1 is a possible D gene (6 bases). The CDR3 protein is CASSTRTASNREKLFF. The CDR3 DNA is TGCGCCAGCAGCACCCGGACAGCATCTAACAGGGAAAAACTGTTTTTT.